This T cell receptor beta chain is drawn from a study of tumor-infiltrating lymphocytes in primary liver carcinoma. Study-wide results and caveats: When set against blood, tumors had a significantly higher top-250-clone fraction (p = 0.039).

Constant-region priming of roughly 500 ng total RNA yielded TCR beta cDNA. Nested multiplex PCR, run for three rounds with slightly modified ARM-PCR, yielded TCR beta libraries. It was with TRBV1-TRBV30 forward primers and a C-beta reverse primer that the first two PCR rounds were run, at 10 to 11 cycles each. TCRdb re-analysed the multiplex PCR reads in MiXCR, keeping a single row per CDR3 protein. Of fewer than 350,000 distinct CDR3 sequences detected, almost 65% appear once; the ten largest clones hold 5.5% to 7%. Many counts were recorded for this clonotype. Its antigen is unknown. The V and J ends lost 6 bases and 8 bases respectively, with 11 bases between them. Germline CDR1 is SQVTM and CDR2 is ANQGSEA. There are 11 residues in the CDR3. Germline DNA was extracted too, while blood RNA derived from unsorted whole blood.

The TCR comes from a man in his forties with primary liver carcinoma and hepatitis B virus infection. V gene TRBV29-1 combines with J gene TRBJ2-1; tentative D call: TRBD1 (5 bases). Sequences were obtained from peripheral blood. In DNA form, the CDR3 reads TGCAGCGTGAGACAGAGCCATGAGCAGTTCTTC. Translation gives CSVRQSHEQFF.